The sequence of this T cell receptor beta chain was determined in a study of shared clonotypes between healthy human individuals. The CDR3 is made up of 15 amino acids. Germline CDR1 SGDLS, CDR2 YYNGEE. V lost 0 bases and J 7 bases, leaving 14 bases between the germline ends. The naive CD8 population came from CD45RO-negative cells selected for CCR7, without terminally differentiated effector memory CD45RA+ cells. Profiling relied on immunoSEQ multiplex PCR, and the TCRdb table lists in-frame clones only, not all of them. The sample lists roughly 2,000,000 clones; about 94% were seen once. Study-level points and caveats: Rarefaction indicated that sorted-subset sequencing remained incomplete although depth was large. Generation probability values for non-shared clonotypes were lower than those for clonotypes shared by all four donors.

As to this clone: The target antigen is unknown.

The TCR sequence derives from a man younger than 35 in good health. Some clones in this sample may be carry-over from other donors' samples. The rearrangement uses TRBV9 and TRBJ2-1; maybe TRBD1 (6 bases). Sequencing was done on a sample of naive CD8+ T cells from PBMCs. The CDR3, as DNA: TGTGCCAGCAGCGTAGGAATAGGGGGTGGAAATGAGCAGTTCTTC. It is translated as CASSVGIGGGNEQFF.